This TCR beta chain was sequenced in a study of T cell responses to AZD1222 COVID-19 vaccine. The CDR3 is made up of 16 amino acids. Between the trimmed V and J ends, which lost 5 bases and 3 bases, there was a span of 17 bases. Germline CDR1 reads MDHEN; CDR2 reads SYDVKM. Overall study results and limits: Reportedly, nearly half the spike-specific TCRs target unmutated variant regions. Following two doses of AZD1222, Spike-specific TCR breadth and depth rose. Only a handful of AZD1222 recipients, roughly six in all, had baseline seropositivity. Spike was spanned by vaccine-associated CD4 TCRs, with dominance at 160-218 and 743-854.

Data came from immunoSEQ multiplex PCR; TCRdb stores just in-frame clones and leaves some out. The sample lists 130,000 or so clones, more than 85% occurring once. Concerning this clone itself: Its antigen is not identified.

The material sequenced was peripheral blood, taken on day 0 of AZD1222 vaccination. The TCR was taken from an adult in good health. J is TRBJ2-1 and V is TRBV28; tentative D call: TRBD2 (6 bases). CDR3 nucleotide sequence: TGTGCCAGCAGTGGAGGGCTGGGGGACCACTACAATGAGCAGTTCTTC. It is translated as CASSGGLGDHYNEQFF.